A selection of T cell receptor beta chains follows, all from one sample in a study of blood T cells in healthy people across ages. Each CDR3 protein gets one entry after TCRdb re-called the 5' RACE reads with MiXCR. Counted here are some 1,800,000 distinct CDR3 sequences, roughly two fifths occurring once; the ten biggest clones make up more than 20%. Source material: blood. These receptors were collected from a human donor in good health. The CDR3 runs from the conserved cysteine through the conserved F or W. The D gene is left open where the match is weak. Expanded clones are given a class, and other clones once, few, many or no size at all.

TRBV6-6	TRBJ2-7	-	-	TGTGCCAGCAGTTACTTCGGGGGTTACGAGCAGTACTTC	CASSYFGGYEQYF
TRBV28	TRBJ2-7	-	-	TGTGCCAGCAGTCGGAAACAGGGCCTAAGCTCCTACGAGCAGTACTTC	CASSRKQGLSSYEQYF
TRBV7-8	TRBJ2-1	-	TRBD1	TGTGCCAGCAGCCAAAATACCATGGGACAGGCATACAATGAGCAGTTCTTC	CASSQNTMGQAYNEQFF
TRBV4-3	TRBJ1-1	many	-	TGCGCCAGCAGCCAAGATCCCATGAACACTGAAGCTTTCTTT	CASSQDPMNTEAFF
TRBV7-2	TRBJ2-7	-	-	TGTGCCAGCAGCTACGTCGGGGTGACCTACGAGCAGTACTTC	CASSYVGVTYEQYF
TRBV10-3	TRBJ2-4	-	-	TGTGCCATCATCGTTAAGACGGACTCTCTCGGGGCCAAAAACATTCAGTACTTC	CAIIVKTDSLGAKNIQYF
TRBV6-5	TRBJ1-2	-	-	TGTGCCAGCAATCCCGGACAATACTATGGCTACACCTTC	CASNPGQYYGYTF
TRBV12-3/TRBV12-4	TRBJ1-4	-	-	TGTGCCAGCAGTGCAGTCCCATCCGGAAAACTGTTTTTT	CASSAVPSGKLFF
TRBV7-3	TRBJ2-2	many	-	TGTGCCAGCAGCCTCTCGGGGTCCGGGGAGCTGTTTTTT	CASSLSGSGELFF
TRBV29-1	TRBJ2-1	-	TRBD1	TGCAGCGTTGACCCACCGGACAGGGGGTACAATGAGCAGTTCTTC	CSVDPPDRGYNEQFF
TRBV27	TRBJ2-1	-	-	TGTGCCAGCTGGGTCCCGGATTCCAATGAGCAGTTCTTC	CASWVPDSNEQFF
TRBV20-1	TRBJ1-2	few	-	TGCAGCGCTACCCCCCGCTTCAATGGCTACACCTTC	CSATPRFNGYTF
TRBV6-1	TRBJ1-2	-	-	TGTGCCAGCAGTGGTCGTATGGACGGCTACACCTTC	CASSGRMDGYTF
TRBV7-9	TRBJ2-1	once	-	TGTGCCAGCAGCTTAGGACAGGTGGAGGTCTACAATGAGCAGTTCTTC	CASSLGQVEVYNEQFF